Only a few counts were recorded for the clone carrying this T cell receptor beta chain. No antigen is known for it. This sample was taken from a study of response to subunit inactivated influenza vaccine. Study outcomes and limitations: After each seasonal influenza vaccination, few new T cells are recruited, the authors suggested.

TCRdb reanalysed the RT-PCR reads using MiXCR and keeps one entry per CDR3 protein. The sample yields more than 200,000 distinct CDR3 sequences, 9% to 15% seen once. The CDR3 length is 15 residues. The germline V gene has CDR1 SGHTA and CDR2 FQGTGA. Trimming shortened V by 1 base and J by 5 bases, and 14 bases separated the two germline ends. This receptor was obtained from a man in his fifties who received an inactivated influenza vaccine. The specimen was non-naive T cells sorted from PBMCs, collected 14 to 15 days before vaccination. The rearrangement links TRBV7-3 to TRBJ2-5; a weak D match, TRBD1 (6 bases). In DNA, the CDR3 is TGTGCCAGCAGCTTAAGAATAGGGGGTGGGGAGACCCAGTACTTC. Its protein is CASSLRIGGGETQYF.